A selection of T cell receptor beta chains follows, all from one sample in a study of naive and memory T cell subsets. TCRdb re-called the UMI-ligation and nested PCR reads with MiXCR, one entry per CDR3 protein. In the table there are over 65,000 distinct CDR3 sequences, 9% of which are singletons. The sequencing sample was made of naive CD8+ T cells from blood. The receptors come from a human donor in good health. Each CDR3 is given with its conserved first and last residue. The order of the fields is clone size, D gene, V gene, J gene, CDR3 length, CDR3 protein, CDR3 DNA. A D gene is named only where the DNA matches it firmly. Size tells how often a clone was seen (once, few, many) or the class of an expanded clone, and some rows leave it out.

abundance: many
d_gene: TRBD1
v_gene: TRBV4-3
j_gene: TRBJ1-5
len: 15
CDR3aa: CASSQDRQGGQPQHF
CDR3nt: TGCGCCAGCAGCCAAGATAGGCAGGGGGGTCAGCCCCAGCATTTT

abundance: -
d_gene: -
v_gene: TRBV5-1
j_gene: TRBJ2-7
len: 14
CDR3aa: CASSLAGSPYEQYF
CDR3nt: TGCGCCAGCAGCTTGGCCGGAAGCCCCTACGAGCAGTACTTC

abundance: many
d_gene: TRBD2
v_gene: TRBV20-1
j_gene: TRBJ2-7
len: 15
CDR3aa: CSAIPWTSDSYEQYF
CDR3nt: TGCAGTGCTATACCCTGGACTAGCGACTCCTACGAGCAGTACTTC

abundance: many
d_gene: TRBD2
v_gene: TRBV12-3/TRBV12-4
j_gene: TRBJ2-1
len: 14
CDR3aa: CASREGLAGDEQFF
CDR3nt: TGTGCCAGCAGGGAGGGACTAGCGGGAGATGAGCAGTTCTTC

abundance: many
d_gene: -
v_gene: TRBV7-9
j_gene: TRBJ2-7
len: 12
CDR3aa: CASSVVALEQYF
CDR3nt: TGTGCCAGCAGCGTGGTGGCCTTGGAGCAGTACTTC

abundance: -
d_gene: TRBD1
v_gene: TRBV11-1
j_gene: TRBJ1-1
len: 15
CDR3aa: CASSHAGQHNTEAFF
CDR3nt: TGTGCCAGCAGCCACGCGGGACAGCACAACACTGAAGCTTTCTTT

abundance: many
d_gene: TRBD2
v_gene: TRBV27
j_gene: TRBJ2-7
len: 15
CDR3aa: CASSLSGLAANEQYF
CDR3nt: TGTGCCAGCAGTTTATCGGGTCTAGCGGCAAACGAGCAGTACTTC

abundance: few
d_gene: -
v_gene: TRBV20-1
j_gene: TRBJ1-5
len: 13
CDR3aa: CSARGGGNQPQHF
CDR3nt: TGCAGTGCTAGAGGAGGAGGCAATCAGCCCCAGCATTTT

abundance: many
d_gene: -
v_gene: TRBV5-8
j_gene: TRBJ2-5
len: 15
CDR3aa: CASSLRLRQKETQYF
CDR3nt: TGTGCCAGCAGCTTGAGATTGAGGCAGAAAGAGACCCAGTACTTC

abundance: few
d_gene: TRBD2
v_gene: TRBV20-1
j_gene: TRBJ2-1
len: 18
CDR3aa: CSARDRSLAGVLFNEQFF
CDR3nt: TGCAGTGCTAGAGATCGGAGTCTAGCGGGAGTTTTATTCAATGAGCAGTTCTTC

abundance: few
d_gene: -
v_gene: TRBV12-5
j_gene: TRBJ2-5
len: 18
CDR3aa: CASGLGERTPRPQETQYF
CDR3nt: TGTGCTAGTGGTTTGGGGGAACGGACTCCTAGACCGCAAGAGACCCAGTACTTC

abundance: few
d_gene: -
v_gene: TRBV7-2
j_gene: TRBJ2-5
len: 11
CDR3aa: CASSLGGFQYF
CDR3nt: TGTGCCAGCAGCTTAGGGGGTTTCCAGTACTTC

abundance: few
d_gene: TRBD2
v_gene: TRBV6-2/TRBV6-3
j_gene: TRBJ2-5
len: 14
CDR3aa: CASTGLAGKETQYF
CDR3nt: TGTGCCAGCACCGGACTAGCGGGGAAAGAGACCCAGTACTTC

abundance: many
d_gene: TRBD2
v_gene: TRBV6-2/TRBV6-3
j_gene: TRBJ2-7
len: 14
CDR3aa: CASEGREGPYEQYF
CDR3nt: TGTGCCAGCGAAGGGCGGGAGGGCCCCTACGAGCAGTACTTC

abundance: few
d_gene: TRBD2
v_gene: TRBV27
j_gene: TRBJ2-5
len: 14
CDR3aa: CASRGLAGQETQYF
CDR3nt: TGTGCCAGCAGGGGACTAGCGGGACAAGAGACCCAGTACTTC

abundance: few
d_gene: -
v_gene: TRBV2
j_gene: TRBJ1-2
len: 11
CDR3aa: CASSESGLPQF
CDR3nt: TGTGCCAGCAGTGAGAGCGGGCTACCCCAATTC

abundance: many
d_gene: TRBD2
v_gene: TRBV7-9
j_gene: TRBJ2-1
len: 16
CDR3aa: CASRTSGSISYNEQFF
CDR3nt: TGTGCCAGCCGGACTAGCGGGAGCATCTCCTACAATGAGCAGTTCTTC

abundance: -
d_gene: -
v_gene: TRBV29-1
j_gene: TRBJ1-1
len: 13
CDR3aa: CSVGGGGFSEAFF
CDR3nt: TGCAGCGTTGGAGGAGGAGGGTTCAGTGAAGCTTTCTTT

abundance: few
d_gene: TRBD1
v_gene: TRBV12-3/TRBV12-4
j_gene: TRBJ1-1
len: 16
CDR3aa: CASSPSQGAGDTEAFF
CDR3nt: TGTGCCAGCAGCCCCTCGCAGGGGGCCGGGGACACTGAAGCTTTCTTT

abundance: many
d_gene: -
v_gene: TRBV7-7
j_gene: TRBJ2-7
len: 13
CDR3aa: CASSPRGLYEQYF
CDR3nt: TGTGCCAGCAGCCCCCGAGGACTATACGAGCAGTACTTC

abundance: -
d_gene: TRBD2
v_gene: TRBV29-1
j_gene: TRBJ2-7
len: 14
CDR3aa: CSVLLAGGHYEQYF
CDR3nt: TGCAGCGTTCTTCTAGCGGGAGGTCACTACGAGCAGTACTTC

abundance: few
d_gene: TRBD1
v_gene: TRBV6-5
j_gene: TRBJ2-7
len: 15
CDR3aa: CASTLDGTGAYEQYF
CDR3nt: TGTGCCAGCACCTTAGATGGGACAGGGGCCTACGAGCAGTACTTC

abundance: few
d_gene: -
v_gene: TRBV11-2
j_gene: TRBJ2-3
len: 16
CDR3aa: CASSLTQGSGTDTQYF
CDR3nt: TGTGCCAGCAGCTTAACACAGGGTTCGGGCACAGATACGCAGTATTTT

abundance: few
d_gene: -
v_gene: TRBV4-1
j_gene: TRBJ2-1
len: 17
CDR3aa: CASSPRPPNLSYNEQFF
CDR3nt: TGCGCCAGCAGCCCACGCCCTCCTAATCTCTCCTACAATGAGCAGTTCTTC

abundance: -
d_gene: -
v_gene: TRBV6-5
j_gene: TRBJ1-4
len: 17
CDR3aa: CASTRRDGRLGNEKLFF
CDR3nt: TGTGCCAGCACCCGGCGGGACGGAAGGCTGGGCAATGAAAAACTGTTTTTT

abundance: few
d_gene: -
v_gene: TRBV20-1
j_gene: TRBJ1-2
len: 13
CDR3aa: CSAREPGQNGYTF
CDR3nt: TGCAGTGCTAGAGAACCGGGGCAGAATGGCTACACCTTC

abundance: -
d_gene: -
v_gene: TRBV12-3/TRBV12-4
j_gene: TRBJ2-2
len: 14
CDR3aa: CALDEGEGTGELFF
CDR3nt: TGTGCCCTCGACGAGGGGGAGGGGACCGGGGAGCTGTTTTTT

abundance: -
d_gene: TRBD2
v_gene: TRBV27
j_gene: TRBJ2-7
len: 13
CDR3aa: CASSFGGGGEQYF
CDR3nt: TGTGCCAGCAGTTTTGGGGGGGGAGGCGAGCAGTACTTC

abundance: many
d_gene: -
v_gene: TRBV6-2/TRBV6-3
j_gene: TRBJ2-1
len: 15
CDR3aa: CASGDGGRNYNEQFF
CDR3nt: TGTGCCAGCGGAGACGGGGGCAGAAACTACAATGAGCAGTTCTTC

abundance: few
d_gene: -
v_gene: TRBV23-1
j_gene: TRBJ2-1
len: 14
CDR3aa: CASSQCKPKSEQFF
CDR3nt: TGCGCCAGCAGTCAATGCAAGCCAAAGTCGGAGCAGTTCTTC

abundance: -
d_gene: TRBD1
v_gene: TRBV7-9
j_gene: TRBJ2-7
len: 15
CDR3aa: CASSLGQGIFYEQYF
CDR3nt: TGTGCCAGCAGCTTAGGACAGGGCATCTTCTACGAGCAGTACTTC

abundance: -
d_gene: -
v_gene: TRBV28
j_gene: TRBJ1-1
len: 14
CDR3aa: CASQHRGYNTEAFF
CDR3nt: TGTGCCAGCCAGCACAGAGGGTATAACACTGAAGCTTTCTTT

abundance: few
d_gene: -
v_gene: TRBV27
j_gene: TRBJ2-1
len: 9
CDR3aa: CASGGEQFF
CDR3nt: TGTGCCAGTGGTGGTGAGCAGTTCTTC

abundance: few
d_gene: -
v_gene: TRBV6-5
j_gene: TRBJ2-1
len: 13
CDR3aa: CASSYSDTTEQFF
CDR3nt: TGTGCCAGCAGTTACTCGGATACTACTGAGCAGTTCTTC

abundance: few
d_gene: TRBD1
v_gene: TRBV6-5
j_gene: TRBJ2-7
len: 14
CDR3aa: CASSRDRGIDEQYF
CDR3nt: TGTGCCAGCAGTCGGGACAGGGGGATCGACGAGCAGTACTTC

abundance: few
d_gene: TRBD2
v_gene: TRBV6-5
j_gene: TRBJ2-1
len: 14
CDR3aa: CASSTAGEGNEQFF
CDR3nt: TGTGCCAGCAGCACAGCGGGAGAGGGCAATGAGCAGTTCTTC

abundance: -
d_gene: -
v_gene: TRBV19
j_gene: TRBJ2-1
len: 11
CDR3aa: CATASVDEQFF
CDR3nt: TGTGCCACTGCCTCGGTCGATGAGCAGTTCTTC